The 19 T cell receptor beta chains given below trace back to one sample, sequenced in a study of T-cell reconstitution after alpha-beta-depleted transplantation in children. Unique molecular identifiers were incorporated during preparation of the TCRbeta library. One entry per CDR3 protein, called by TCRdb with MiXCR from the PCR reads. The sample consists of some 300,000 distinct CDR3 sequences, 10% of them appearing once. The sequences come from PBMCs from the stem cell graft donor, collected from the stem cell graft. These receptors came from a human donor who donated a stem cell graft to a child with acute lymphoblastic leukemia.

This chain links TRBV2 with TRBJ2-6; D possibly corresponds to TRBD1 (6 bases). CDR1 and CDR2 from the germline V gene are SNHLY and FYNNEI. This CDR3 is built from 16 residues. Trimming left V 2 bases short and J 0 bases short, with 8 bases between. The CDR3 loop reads CASSEQGRSGANVLTF. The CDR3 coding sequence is TGTGCCAGCAGTGAACAGGGGCGCTCTGGGGCCAACGTCCTGACTTTC. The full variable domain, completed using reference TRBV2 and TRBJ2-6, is EPEVTQTPSHQVTQMGQEVILRCVPISNHLYFYWYRQILGQKVEFLVSFYNNEISEKSEIFDDQFSVERPDGSNFTLKIRSTKLEDSAMYFCASSEQGRSGANVLTFGAGSRLTVL.

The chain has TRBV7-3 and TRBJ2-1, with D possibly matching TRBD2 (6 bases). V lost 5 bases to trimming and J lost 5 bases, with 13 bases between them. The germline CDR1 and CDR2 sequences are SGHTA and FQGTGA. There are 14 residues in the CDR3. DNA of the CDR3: TGTGCCAGCAGCCGCGGACTAACAAACAATGAGCAGTTCTTC. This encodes CASSRGLTNNEQFF.

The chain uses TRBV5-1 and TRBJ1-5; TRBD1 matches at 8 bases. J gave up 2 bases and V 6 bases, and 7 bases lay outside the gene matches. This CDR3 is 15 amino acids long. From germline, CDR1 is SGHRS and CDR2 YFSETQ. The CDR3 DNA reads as TGCGCCAGCACCTCCGGACAGGGTGGCAATCAGCCCCAGCATTTT. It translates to CASTSGQGGNQPQHF.

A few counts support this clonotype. The CDR3 nucleotides are TGTGCCAGCAGCCAAGTTAGAGGTCCCCATGAGCAGTTCTTC. This translates into CASSQVRGPHEQFF. The chain employs TRBV3-1 and TRBJ2-1, with D unclear. The CDR3 length is 14 residues. V lost 1 base and J lost 8, with 12 bases in between. Germline assignment: CDR1 LGHDT and CDR2 YNNKEL (reference sequence).

The CDR3 is CASMLQGSNTEAFF. For the CDR3, the DNA is TGTGCCAGCATGCTTCAGGGGTCGAACACTGAAGCTTTCTTT. This sequence joins TRBV27 and TRBJ1-1, with D perhaps matching TRBD1 (6 bases). Per the germline V gene, CDR1 is MNHEY and CDR2 is SMNVEV (reference sequence). This CDR3 comprises 14 residues. Trimming took 7 bases from V and 1 from J, leaving 13 bases between them.

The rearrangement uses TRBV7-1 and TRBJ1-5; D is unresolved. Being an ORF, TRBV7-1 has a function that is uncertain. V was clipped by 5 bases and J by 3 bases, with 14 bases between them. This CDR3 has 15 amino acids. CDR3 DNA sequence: TGTGCCAGCAGCACTCAAGGTCGGTACAATCAGCCCCAGCATTTT. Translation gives CASSTQGRYNQPQHF.

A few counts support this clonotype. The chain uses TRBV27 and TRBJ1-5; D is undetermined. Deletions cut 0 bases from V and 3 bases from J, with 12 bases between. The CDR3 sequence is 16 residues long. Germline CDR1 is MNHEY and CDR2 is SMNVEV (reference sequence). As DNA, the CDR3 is TGTGCCAGCAGTTTATCGTTTTTCCCTAACAATCAGCCCCAGCATTTT. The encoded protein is CASSLSFFPNNQPQHF.

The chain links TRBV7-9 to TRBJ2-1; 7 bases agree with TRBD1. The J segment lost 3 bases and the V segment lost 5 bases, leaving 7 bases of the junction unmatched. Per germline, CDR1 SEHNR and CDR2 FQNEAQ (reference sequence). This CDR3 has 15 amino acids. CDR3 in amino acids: CASSPQGQSYNEQFF. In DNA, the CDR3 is TGTGCCAGCAGCCCGCAGGGACAGAGCTACAATGAGCAGTTCTTC.

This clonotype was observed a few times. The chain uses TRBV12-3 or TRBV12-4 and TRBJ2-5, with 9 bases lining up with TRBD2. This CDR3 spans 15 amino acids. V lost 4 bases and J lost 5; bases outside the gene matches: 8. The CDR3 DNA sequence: TGTGCCAGCAGTTACGGCGGGAGGGCCGGGGAGACCCAGTACTTC. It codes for CASSYGGRAGETQYF.

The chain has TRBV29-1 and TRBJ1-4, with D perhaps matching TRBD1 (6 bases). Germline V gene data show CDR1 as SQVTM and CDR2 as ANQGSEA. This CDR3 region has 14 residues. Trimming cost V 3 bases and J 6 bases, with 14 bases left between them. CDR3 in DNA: TGCAGCGTTGAGAGGCCAGGGGAAGATGAAAAACTGTTTTTT. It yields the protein CSVERPGEDEKLFF.

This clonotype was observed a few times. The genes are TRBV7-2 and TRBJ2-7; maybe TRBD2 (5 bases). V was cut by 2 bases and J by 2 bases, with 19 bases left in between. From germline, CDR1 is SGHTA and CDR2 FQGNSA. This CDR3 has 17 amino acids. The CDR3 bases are TGTGCCAGCAGCTTATGGCCCCCGAGGGAGATAACCTACGAGCAGTACTTC. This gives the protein CASSLWPPREITYEQYF.

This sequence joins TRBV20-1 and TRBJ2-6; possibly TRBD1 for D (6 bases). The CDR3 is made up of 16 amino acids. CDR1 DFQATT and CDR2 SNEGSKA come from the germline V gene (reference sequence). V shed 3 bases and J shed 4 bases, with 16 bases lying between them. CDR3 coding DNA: TGCAGTGCTAGGAGAGGGGGTAATTCCGGGGCCAACGTCCTGACTTTC. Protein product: CSARRGGNSGANVLTF.

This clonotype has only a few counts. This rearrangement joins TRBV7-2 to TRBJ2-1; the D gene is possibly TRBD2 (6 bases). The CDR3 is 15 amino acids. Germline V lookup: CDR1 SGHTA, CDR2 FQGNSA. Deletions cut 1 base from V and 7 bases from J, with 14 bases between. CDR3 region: CASSLDGGTGNEQFF. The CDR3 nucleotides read TGTGCCAGCAGCTTAGACGGCGGGACTGGGAATGAGCAGTTCTTC.

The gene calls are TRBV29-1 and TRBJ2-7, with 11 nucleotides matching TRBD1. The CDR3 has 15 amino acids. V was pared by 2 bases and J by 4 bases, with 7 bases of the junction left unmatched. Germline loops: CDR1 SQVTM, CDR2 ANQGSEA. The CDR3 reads CSVETPGQGAYEQYF. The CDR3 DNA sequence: TGCAGCGTTGAAACCCCCGGACAGGGGGCTTACGAGCAGTACTTC.

CDR3 DNA sequence: TGTGCCAGCAGTTCATCGGGGGCTACAGCCAAAAACATTCAGTACTTC. Translated: CASSSSGATAKNIQYF. This chain connects TRBV6-5 to TRBJ2-4; D is perhaps TRBD1 or TRBD2 (6 bases each). The CDR3 has 16 amino acids. Germline CDR1 reads MNHEY; CDR2 reads SVGAGI. The germline V and J ends were trimmed by 4 bases and 0 bases, with 13 bases remaining between them.

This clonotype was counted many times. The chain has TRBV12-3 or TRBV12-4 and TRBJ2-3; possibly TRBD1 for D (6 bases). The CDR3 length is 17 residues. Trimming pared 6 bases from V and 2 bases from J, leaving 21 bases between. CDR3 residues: CASSRYNLGQSTDTQYF. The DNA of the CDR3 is TGTGCCAGCAGCCGTTACAACCTAGGACAGTCCACAGATACGCAGTATTTT.

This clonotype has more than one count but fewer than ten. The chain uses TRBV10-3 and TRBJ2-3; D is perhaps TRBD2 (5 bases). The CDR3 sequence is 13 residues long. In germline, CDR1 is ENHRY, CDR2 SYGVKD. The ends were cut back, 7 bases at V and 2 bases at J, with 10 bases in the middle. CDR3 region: CAITSGVTDTQYF. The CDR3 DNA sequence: TGTGCCATCACCTCCGGGGTCACAGATACGCAGTATTTT.

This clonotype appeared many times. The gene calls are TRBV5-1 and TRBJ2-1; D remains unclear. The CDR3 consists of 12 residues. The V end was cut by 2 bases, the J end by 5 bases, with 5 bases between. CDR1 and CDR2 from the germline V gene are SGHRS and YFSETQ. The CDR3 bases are TGCGCCAGCAGCTTTCCGAACAATGAGCAGTTCTTC. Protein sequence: CASSFPNNEQFF.

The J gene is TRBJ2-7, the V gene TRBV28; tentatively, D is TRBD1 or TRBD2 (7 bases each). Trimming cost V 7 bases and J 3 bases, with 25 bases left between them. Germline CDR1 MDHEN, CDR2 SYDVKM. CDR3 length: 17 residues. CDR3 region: CASKLMQGGDPLYEQYF. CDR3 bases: TGTGCCAGCAAACTTATGCAGGGGGGGGACCCACTCTACGAGCAGTACTTC.